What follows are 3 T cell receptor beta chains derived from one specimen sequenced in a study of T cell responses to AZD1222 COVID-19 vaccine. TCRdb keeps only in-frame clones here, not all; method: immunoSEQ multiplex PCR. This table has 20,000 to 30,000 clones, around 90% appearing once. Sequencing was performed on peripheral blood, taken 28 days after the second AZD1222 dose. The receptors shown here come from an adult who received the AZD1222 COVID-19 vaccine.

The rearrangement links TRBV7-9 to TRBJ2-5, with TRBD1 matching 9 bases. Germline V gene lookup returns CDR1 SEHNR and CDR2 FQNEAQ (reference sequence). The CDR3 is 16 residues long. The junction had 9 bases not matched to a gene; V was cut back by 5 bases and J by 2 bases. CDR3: CASSPIEDRGQETQYF. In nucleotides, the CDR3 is TGTGCCAGCAGCCCAATAGAGGACAGGGGACAAGAGACCCAGTACTTC.

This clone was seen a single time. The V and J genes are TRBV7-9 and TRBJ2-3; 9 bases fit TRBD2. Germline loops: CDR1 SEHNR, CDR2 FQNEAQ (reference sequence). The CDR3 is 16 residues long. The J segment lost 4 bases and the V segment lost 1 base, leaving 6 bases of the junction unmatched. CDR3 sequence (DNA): TGTGCCAGCAGCTTAGGATTAGCGGGAGTAGCAGATACGCAGTATTTT. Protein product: CASSLGLAGVADTQYF.

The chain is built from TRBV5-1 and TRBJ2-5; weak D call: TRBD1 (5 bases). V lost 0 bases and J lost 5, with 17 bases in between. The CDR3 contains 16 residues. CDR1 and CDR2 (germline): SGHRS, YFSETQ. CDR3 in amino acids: CASSLAPGLEGETQYF. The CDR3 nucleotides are TGCGCCAGCAGCTTGGCCCCAGGGTTGGAAGGGGAGACCCAGTACTTC.